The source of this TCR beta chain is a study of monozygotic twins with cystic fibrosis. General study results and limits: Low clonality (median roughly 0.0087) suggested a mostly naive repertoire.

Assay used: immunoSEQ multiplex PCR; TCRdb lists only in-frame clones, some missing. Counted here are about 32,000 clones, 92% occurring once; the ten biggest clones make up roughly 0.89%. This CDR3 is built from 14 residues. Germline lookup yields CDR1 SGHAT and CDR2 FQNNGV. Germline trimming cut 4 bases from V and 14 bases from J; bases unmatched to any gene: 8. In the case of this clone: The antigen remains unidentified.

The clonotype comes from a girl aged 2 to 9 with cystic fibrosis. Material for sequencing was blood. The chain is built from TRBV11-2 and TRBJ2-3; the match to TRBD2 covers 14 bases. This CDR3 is CASSSGLAGALLYF. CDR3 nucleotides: TGTGCCAGCAGCTCGGGACTAGCGGGAGCCTTGCTGTATTTT. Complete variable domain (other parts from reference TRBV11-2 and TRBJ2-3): EAGVAQSPRYKIIEKRQSVAFWCNPISGHATLYWYQQILGQGPKLLIQFQNNGVVDDSQLPKDRFSAERLKGVDSTLKIQPAKLEDSAVYLCASSSGLAGALLYFGPGTRLTVL.